The rows below give T cell receptor beta chains drawn from one sample of a study of blood T cell repertoires in COVID-19. The data were produced by immunoSEQ multiplex PCR, yet TCRdb's version contains in-frame clones alone and is incomplete. The repertoire holds 70,000 to 95,000 clones, with roughly 80% as singletons. The sample was peripheral blood. Receptors originate from a human donor in a cohort sampled during active COVID-19. CDR3s include the opening cysteine and the closing phenylalanine or tryptophan. Each record gives: D gene, V gene, J gene, clone size, CDR3 DNA, CDR3 protein. D genes are given only for firm matches. Not all rows give a size; the values are once, few, many and, for expanded clones, a class.

.	TRBV28	TRBJ1-6	.	TGTGCCAGCAGCCGGCAAACTAGTTATTCACCCCTCCACTTT	CASSRQTSYSPLHF
.	TRBV7-2	TRBJ2-7	once	TGTGCCAGCAGCCCCCCGGGGAGGCCTCCCTACGAGCAGTACTTC	CASSPPGRPPYEQYF
TRBD1	TRBV28	TRBJ2-7	few	TGTGCCAGCTCGGACCAGGGGGCTGGAGGATACGAGCAGTACTTC	CASSDQGAGGYEQYF
.	TRBV9	TRBJ1-1	once	TGTGCCAGCAGCCCACGACAGTCGATGGCTGAAGCTTTCTTT	CASSPRQSMAEAFF
TRBD1	TRBV2	TRBJ2-1	.	TGTGCCAGCACTGCCGGGACAGGGGTGAACAATGAGCAGTTCTTC	CASTAGTGVNNEQFF
TRBD2	TRBV5-1	TRBJ2-1	.	TGCGCCAGCCGTATAGCGGGGGCCTACAATGAGCAGTTCTTC	CASRIAGAYNEQFF
.	TRBV7-9	TRBJ2-1	.	TGTGCCAGCAGCCCGGCGGGGAGGAGGAGCTCCTACAATGAGCAGTTCTTC	CASSPAGRRSSYNEQFF
.	TRBV5-1	TRBJ1-1	.	TGCGCCAGCAAGTTAAATCCGGGGAACACTGAAGCTTTCTTT	CASKLNPGNTEAFF
TRBD1	TRBV28	TRBJ1-3	.	TGTGCCAGCAGTTTTCGACAGGGAGAAACTTCTTCTGGAAACACCATATATTTT	CASSFRQGETSSGNTIYF
.	TRBV5-6	TRBJ1-2	.	TGTGCCAGCAGCTTGGTCGGGGTGGGAAACTATGGCTACACCTTC	CASSLVGVGNYGYTF
TRBD2	TRBV30	TRBJ2-5	.	TGTGCCTGGAGCGGGGGGAGACAAGAGACCCAGTACTTC	CAWSGGRQETQYF
.	TRBV12-3/TRBV12-4	TRBJ1-1	.	TGTGCCAGCAGTAGCACTGGGGGCTTTGAAGCTTTCTTT	CASSSTGGFEAFF
.	TRBV2	TRBJ2-6	.	TGTGCCAGCAGTGTCGTTCAGGGGTATGGGGCCAACGTCCTGACTTTC	CASSVVQGYGANVLTF
TRBD1	TRBV7-2	TRBJ1-1	.	TGTGCCAGCAGCTTAATGGGACAGGTATACACTGAAGCTTTCTTT	CASSLMGQVYTEAFF
.	TRBV7-6	TRBJ1-2	few	TGTGCCAGCAGCCCCCTTCCATGGACGGGGTCCTATGGCTACACCTTC	CASSPLPWTGSYGYTF
.	TRBV5-6	TRBJ1-2	.	TGTGCCAGCAGCTTACCTCAAAACAGAGAAGACTATGGCTACACCTTC	CASSLPQNREDYGYTF
TRBD2	TRBV5-6	TRBJ2-7	.	TGTGCCAGCAGCGCCCGACTAGCGGGAGCGGTCTGGTCAATATACGAGCAGTACTTC	CASSARLAGAVWSIYEQYF